This T cell receptor (beta chain) comes out of a study of blood T cell repertoires in COVID-19. Study-level background: COVID-19 samples, acute and convalescent, were from the United States, Italy and Spain. Nucleic acid was either cDNA or gDNA, and it came from T cells, B-cell-depleted T cells, or PBMCs.

J lost 2 bases, V lost 6 bases, and 11 bases had no gene match. This CDR3 has 17 amino acids. CDR1 is MNHEY and CDR2 is SMNVEV in the germline V gene (reference sequence). TCRdb keeps only in-frame clones here, not all; method: immunoSEQ multiplex PCR. There are about 400,000 clones in the sample; around 90% occur only once, and around 1.9% lies in the top ten. Material for sequencing was PBMCs or T cells enriched from blood (not recorded which). The receptor was derived from a woman in her forties with acute COVID-19. This chain joins TRBV27 and TRBJ1-5; 9 bases map to TRBD1. The CDR3 DNA is TGTGCCAGCAGGGGACAGGGAAGAATGTTAGGCAATCAGCCCCAGCATTTT. It yields the protein CASRGQGRMLGNQPQHF.